The TCR beta chain described here comes from a study of cytomegalovirus exposure and HLA in healthy donors (dated by TCRdb to about 2017). Notes on the research overall: An earlier analysis of 587 of the donors reported 276 Gb of sequence data and 117 million unique TCR beta sequences obtained from around 190 million T cells. Both class I and class II loci were covered by HLA typing, at four-digit resolution. The study combined high-throughput TCR immunosequencing, statistical association of individual TCRs with disease status, and machine learning to predict cytomegalovirus infection status. Among the roughly 410 genotyped donors, around 81% belonged to the genetic ancestry cluster associated with self-reported Caucasian donors. All discovery cohort repertoires had been generated using a single sequencing platform. An early release covering about 600 HLA-typed donors comprised around 300 gigabases of sequencing data and tens of millions of unique TCR sequences. In a later analysis, previously published TCR beta repertoires from 550 to 750 donors were re-analyzed and high-resolution HLA genotyping was added so that TCR occurrence patterns could be studied. Along with the approximately 700-subject first cohort, a separate validation cohort of 120 different subjects was used. The study profiled the T cell repertoires of around 700 subjects by immunosequencing and related them to cytomegalovirus serostatus. Among around 400 genotyped donors of the cohort, an average of roughly 230,000 unique TCR beta nucleotide sequences was sequenced per donor, of which 15% to 20% were non-productive. The study was designed to test whether signatures of past pathogen exposure could be identified by cataloging public T cell receptors. In the later analysis, no new phenotypic data were used to find candidate immune exposures; instead, reliance was placed on TCR beta sequences and their occurrence across donors. Typing coverage varied by locus: roughly 629-640 donors for A, B, C, DRB1 and DQB1; around 560 for DQA1; 606 for DPA1; roughly 470 for DPB1. An earlier analysis of several hundred of the donors used high-throughput TCR beta sequencing to judge whether each TCR beta V gene segment behaved as functional or pseudogenic. Donor age, sex, ethnicity and CMV serostatus were compiled alongside the repertoire data. Because of strong linkage in the cohort, roughly five DR-DQ haplotypes were treated as single units for association and clustering. A later genetic analysis took genome-wide SNP genotypes for about three fifths of the roughly 670 donors and used that subset as a discovery cohort. Points the paper makes about the study in general: Across donors, most TCR sequences were observed very rarely, whereas some public TCRs were present in many individuals. The sequencing pipeline was judged likely to have produced a cluster of highly shared sequence variants as a technical artifact. Presence/absence analyses assumed roughly uniform sequencing depth across donors, an assumption that may not hold. Strong co-occurrence of HLA alleles, especially DR and DQ, made assigning TCR associations to individual alleles difficult. According to a later analysis, most CMV-associated TCR beta chains appeared to be HLA-restricted, and the HLA associations seemed to be driven largely by CMV exposure. The classifier was reported to diagnose cytomegalovirus status with high specificity and sensitivity in both the original and validation cohorts. A later genetic analysis reported fewer N-insertions in productive TCRs among donors in an Asian-associated ancestry cluster than the approximately 700-donor mean. In the study, approximately 160 TCR beta chains were listed as associated with cytomegalovirus. Specific HLA alleles were associated with 15,000 to 20,000 TCR beta sequences at a false discovery rate of 0.05 in a later analysis. The authors suggested that the approach could potentially be extended to other disease states and immunological phenotypes. An earlier analysis of around 540 of the donors showed that most TCR beta V segments appeared in productive rearrangements either about 87% or about 30% of the time, which broadly matched IMGT annotations. In a later analysis, several top co-occurrence clusters were reported to appear linked to parvovirus B19, influenza, CMV and Epstein-Barr virus. A further reported finding was that TCR beta sequences accurately predicted the HLA-A and HLA-B alleles for most subjects in the first cohort. In this cohort, only TCR beta chains were sequenced, and detectable features were limited by the absence of alpha or paired-chain data. Some IMGT-functional V segments, including TRBV6-2 and TRBV6-3, could not be distinguished by the 87-base-pair reads and were therefore excluded. In vitro tests confirmed that a few of the cytomegalovirus-associated TCR beta chains recognize cytomegalovirus antigens. According to a later analysis, TCR association rates differed among HLA loci, with DRB1 alleles showing the most associated TCRs and HLA-C alleles showing the fewest. Because HLA typing was missing for some donors at each locus, association tests included only the typed subset. CMV serostatus was the only immune exposure information available for the cohort. Some 15 rarely observed V segments, including chromosome 9 orphons, were excluded from the earlier analysis of approximately 600 of the donors because counts were too low. Correlated functional status among segregating V segments might reflect linkage disequilibrium, but an unknown experimental factor could not be ruled out. In a later genetic analysis, a missense DCLRE1C variant was associated with V-gene and J-gene trimming of TCR beta chains, and the association was replicated in an independent cohort. In a later analysis, HLA-associated TCR beta chains were found to be more clonally expanded and to have lower generation probabilities than equally common non-associated chains.

To note about this clone: It has no known antigen specificity. There are no base qualities to consult, and no much larger clone falls within one base.

V is cut back by 6 bases and J by 7 bases, with 17 bases in the junction unmatched. As encoded in the germline V gene, CDR1 is SGHRS while CDR2 is YFSETQ. From the cysteine up to the phenylalanine, the CDR3 has a length of 16 residues. The only DNA kept is the CDR3, 48 bases in frame from the first base. In total, around 600 healthy bone marrow donors made up the cohort. All cohort members were sampled while nominally healthy, although unrecorded immune exposures were likely present. The donor was CMV seropositive and was included in the group of approximately 300 seropositive cohort members. Every donor gave a peripheral blood sample, and the peripheral blood mononuclear cells from that sample were used for TCR beta sequencing. The Qiagen DNeasy Blood Extraction Kit was used to extract genomic DNA from the blood cell samples. Library preparation was by the immunoSEQ multiplex PCR assay. For the multiplex PCR, a mixture combining 60 forward primers for TCR Vbeta segments and 13 reverse primers for TCR Jbeta segments was used. A multiplex PCR assay on genomic DNA amplified the CDR3 region of rearranged TCR beta genes. The amplified TCR beta libraries were sequenced on the Illumina HiSeq System as 87-base-pair reads. In the paper's pipeline: Across the 500 to 850 repertoires, a later analysis counted 78 million or so unique TCR beta chains, about 10 million of which were shared by at least two donors. To remove PCR and sequencing errors, raw reads were error-corrected and collapsed into unique sequences using a nearest-neighbor algorithm that merged closely related sequences. CDR3 sequences were aligned to IMGT reference sequences to assign V, D and J gene segments. Each retained sequence needed at least a six-nucleotide match to both a V gene segment and a J gene segment. A rearrangement was called productive if the CDR3 had no stop codons and remained in frame with V and J, and every other rearrangement was called non-productive. CDR3 was defined according to IMGT convention as the region running from the second conserved V-encoded cysteine to the conserved J-encoded phenylalanine. In an earlier analysis of roughly 580 of the donors, sequences lacking an unambiguous match to a single V gene segment were excluded. An earlier analysis of several hundred of the donors called V segments functional above 56.7% productive rearrangements and segregating when the between-donor standard deviation exceeded 5%. A statistical classification framework was built to diagnose cytomegalovirus status from the catalog of TCR beta chain sequences. In a later analysis, V and J genes were assigned by comparing TCR nucleotide sequences against IMGT/GENE-DB human TR gene sequences. The TCRdist pipeline was used in a later analysis to assign CDR3 sequences and most-parsimonious VDJ recombination scenarios. In a later analysis, each TCR beta chain was defined by its CDR3 amino acid sequence together with its V-gene family, and reads without a unique V-gene family were excluded. A later analysis removed 550 to 650 highly shared, low-generation-probability nucleotide sequences to deal with suspected cross-contamination and a sequencing artifact. In a later analysis, a clonal expansion index was calculated for each public chain from normalized within-repertoire ranks of inferred template counts. A later analysis computed generation probabilities with a VDJ recombination model fitted to out-of-frame rearrangements, and checked the results against IGoR. In a later analysis, hypergeometric tests were used to score TCR-TCR, TCR-HLA and TCR-CMV co-occurrence, with a repertoire-size bias correction applied to TCR pairs. A later analysis estimated false discovery rates by permuting HLA or CMV assignments 20 times. A later analysis grouped co-occurring TCRs with DBSCAN, adding TCRdist sequence similarity when clustering within HLA-allele-positive subsets. Repertoires with fewer than 30,000 or more than 120,000 public chains, plus five repertoires with anomalous nucleotide sharing, were excluded from co-occurrence clustering. What TCRdb holds here is the immuneACCESS table cut down to in-frame rearrangements. Part of the clones is not present; checked against another copy, under half of the missing clones reflect an unresolved V gene, and the others are unexplained. The DNA was the basis for D and trimming; V, J and clone size are from that table. In all, the sample holds under 200,000 clones, and around 80% of those were seen once. The ten largest account for 2.5% to 3.5% of the sample.

The clonotype comes from a woman aged 45-65 years in good health and CMV-seropositive. The rearranged segments are TRBV5-1 and TRBJ2-7; TRBD2 lines up with 9 middle nucleotides. The sequenced sample was PBMCs. DNA sequence: TGCGCCAGCAACTCTGGTGGGCGGGAGGGCCTTGGGGAGCAGTACTTC. Its protein product is CASNSGGREGLGEQYF.